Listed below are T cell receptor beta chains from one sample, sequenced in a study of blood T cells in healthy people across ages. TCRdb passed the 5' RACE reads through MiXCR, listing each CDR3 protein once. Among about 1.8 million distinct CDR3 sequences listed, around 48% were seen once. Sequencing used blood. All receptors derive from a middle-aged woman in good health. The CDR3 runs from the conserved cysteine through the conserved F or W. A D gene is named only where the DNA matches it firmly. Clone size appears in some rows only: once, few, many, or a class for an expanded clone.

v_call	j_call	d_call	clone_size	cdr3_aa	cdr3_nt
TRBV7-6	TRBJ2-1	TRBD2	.	CASSQPASGGSWNEQFF	TGTGCCAGCAGCCAACCGGCTAGCGGGGGTTCATGGAATGAGCAGTTCTTC
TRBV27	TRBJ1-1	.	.	CASSLSKFSEAFF	TGTGCCAGCAGTTTATCGAAATTCTCTGAAGCTTTCTTT
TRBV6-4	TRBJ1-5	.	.	CASSDGAGSQPQHF	TGTGCCAGCAGTGACGGGGCAGGGAGTCAGCCCCAGCATTTT
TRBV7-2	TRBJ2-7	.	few	CASSPRGRPPPYEQYF	TGTGCCAGCAGCCCCCGGGGTAGACCGCCCCCCTACGAGCAGTACTTC
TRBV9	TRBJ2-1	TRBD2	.	CASSVDPPSGVRNEQFF	TGTGCCAGCAGCGTGGACCCACCCAGCGGGGTCAGGAATGAGCAGTTCTTC
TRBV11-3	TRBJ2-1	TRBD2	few	CASSSFTSGLDPSYNEQFF	TGTGCCAGCAGCTCCTTCACCTCCGGACTAGATCCCTCCTACAATGAGCAGTTCTTC
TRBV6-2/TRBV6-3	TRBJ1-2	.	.	CASSYGGANNYGYTF	TGTGCCAGCAGTTATGGAGGCGCTAATAACTATGGCTACACCTTC
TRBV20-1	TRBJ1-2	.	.	CSARGGAGENYGYTF	TGCAGTGCTAGGGGCGGCGCAGGAGAGAACTATGGCTACACCTTC
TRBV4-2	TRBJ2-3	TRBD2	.	CASSQEMGLAGSTDTQYF	TGTGCCAGCAGCCAAGAAATGGGACTAGCGGGTAGCACAGATACGCAGTATTTT
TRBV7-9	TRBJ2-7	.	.	CAVSQGHNEQYF	TGTGCCGTCAGTCAAGGCCACAATGAGCAGTACTTC
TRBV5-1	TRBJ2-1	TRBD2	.	CASSLLGGRAYYNEQFF	TGCGCCAGCAGCTTGTTAGGCGGGAGGGCCTATTACAATGAGCAGTTCTTC
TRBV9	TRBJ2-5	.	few	CASSVGGREQETQYF	TGTGCCAGCAGCGTAGGGGGCCGAGAACAAGAGACCCAGTACTTC
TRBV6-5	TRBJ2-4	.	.	CASSQDRLGKNIQYF	TGTGCCAGCAGCCAAGACAGGCTGGGCAAAAACATTCAGTACTTC
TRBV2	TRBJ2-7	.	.	CARESRTGYEQYF	TGTGCCAGGGAGTCGAGGACGGGCTACGAGCAGTACTTC
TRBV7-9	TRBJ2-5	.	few	CASSLIPAEMYQETQYF	TGTGCCAGCAGCTTAATACCTGCGGAAATGTACCAAGAGACCCAGTACTTC
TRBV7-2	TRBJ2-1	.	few	CASVPRRGVDNEQFF	.
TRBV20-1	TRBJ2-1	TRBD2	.	CSALGLAGPPENEQFF	TGCAGTGCCCTGGGACTAGCGGGGCCGCCGGAGAATGAGCAGTTCTTC
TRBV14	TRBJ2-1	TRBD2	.	CASSRRLAGVNNEQFF	TGTGCCAGCAGCCGCAGACTAGCGGGGGTTAACAATGAGCAGTTCTTC
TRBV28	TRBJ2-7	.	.	CASSSRRVLQDYEQYF	TGTGCCAGCAGTTCCCGCCGGGTCCTCCAAGACTACGAGCAGTACTTC
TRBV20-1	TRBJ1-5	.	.	CSAREGMQPQHF	TGCAGTGCTAGGGAGGGCATGCAGCCCCAGCATTTT
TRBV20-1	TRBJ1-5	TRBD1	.	CSAGDRGGKSNQPQHF	TGCAGTGCTGGGGACAGGGGTGGGAAGAGCAATCAGCCCCAGCATTTT
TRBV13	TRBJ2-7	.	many	CASSLQQGNEQYF	TGCGCCAGCAGCCTCCAACAGGGTAACGAGCAGTACTTC